The present TCR beta chain was sequenced within a study of cytomegalovirus exposure and HLA in healthy donors. Study as a whole: A preliminary data release comprised 91 million or so unique TCRs obtained from HLA-typed donors.

PCR primers comprised 60 Vbeta and 13 Jbeta primers. In the original analysis: Tens of millions of unique TCR beta chains, 8.5 million to 14 million shared, were counted in a later analysis. Libraries were prepared by immunoSEQ multiplex PCR; TCRdb keeps only in-frame clonotypes and omits some of them. V, J and clone size are those of that table, while D and trimming were read from the DNA. The sample records about 140,000 clones, around 72% being singletons. V dropped 3 bases and J dropped 3 bases, with 9 bases sitting between them. This CDR3 has 13 amino acids. Looked up from germline, CDR1 is SEHNR and CDR2 is FQNEAQ (reference sequence).

The clonotype was recovered from a woman in her 40s in good health and CMV-seronegative. What was sequenced was PBMCs. The chain uses TRBV7-9 and TRBJ2-7, with D perhaps matching TRBD1 (5 bases). CDR3 bases: TGTGCCAGCAGCTTTGCAGGGAACTACGAGCAGTACTTC. Amino acid sequence: CASSFAGNYEQYF.